Listed here are 8 T cell receptor beta chains from one sample, sequenced in a study of CD8 T cells in ankylosing spondylitis. TCRdb reprocessed the 5' RACE reads with MiXCR, giving one entry per CDR3 protein. The repertoire holds approximately 110,000 distinct CDR3 sequences, with more than 20% as singletons. The sample consisted of synovial fluid, either unsorted or a sorted T cell fraction (not recorded which). The source of these receptors is a male donor with ankylosing spondylitis.

This chain connects TRBV5-1 to TRBJ2-1, with D possibly TRBD2 on 6 matching bases. The length of the CDR3 is 15 residues. Trimming cost V 7 bases and J 3 bases, with 17 bases left between them. Germline-derived CDR1 and CDR2 are SGHRS and YFSETQ. For the CDR3, the DNA is TGCGCCAGCGCCTCCCGACTAGGGGACTACAATGAGCAGTTCTTC. It codes for CASASRLGDYNEQFF.

This clonotype was counted only a few times. V and J are TRBV20-1 and TRBJ1-1; TRBD1 matches at 8 bases. This CDR3 has 15 amino acids. Unmatched junction bases numbered 10, after V lost 3 bases and J lost 4 bases. CDR1 and CDR2 (germline): DFQATT, SNEGSKA (reference sequence). The CDR3 region is CSASPPDRVITEAFF. CDR3 nucleotides: TGCAGTGCTAGCCCCCCGGACAGGGTGATCACTGAAGCTTTCTTT.

This clonotype is a singleton in its sample. This chain joins TRBV5-1 and TRBJ2-3; D is possibly TRBD2 (6 bases). The CDR3 runs to 16 residues. Germline-derived CDR1 and CDR2 are SGHRS and YFSETQ. The germline V and J ends were trimmed by 4 bases and 1 base, with 16 bases remaining between them. CDR3 loop: CASSDMGGAGTDTQYF. The CDR3 nucleotides read TGCGCCAGCAGCGACATGGGGGGAGCGGGCACAGATACGCAGTATTTT. Based on the CDR3 plus reference TRBV5-1 and TRBJ2-3, the full variable domain is KAGVTQTPRYLIKTRGQQVTLSCSPISGHRSVSWYQQTPGQGLQFLFEYFSETQRNKGNFPGRFSGRQFSNSRSEMNVSTLELGDSALYLCASSDMGGAGTDTQYFGPGTRLTVL.

In this sample, this clonotype turned up many times. This chain joins TRBV2 and TRBJ2-2; tentative D call: TRBD1 (5 bases). This CDR3 has 14 amino acids. Germline V lookup: CDR1 SNHLY, CDR2 FYNNEI. V was cut by 8 bases and J by 1 base, with 11 bases left in between. The CDR3 loop is CASVRVENTGELFF. For the CDR3, the DNA is TGTGCCAGCGTCAGGGTCGAGAACACCGGGGAGCTGTTTTTT.

This clonotype was observed a handful of times. The junction shows a germline mismatch at one end, possibly a read error. The chain employs TRBV4-2 and TRBJ2-5, with D perhaps assigned TRBD1 or TRBD2 (5 bases each). CDR3 size: 13 residues. CDR1 is LGHNA, CDR2 YNFKEQ, per germline. The CDR3 region is CASSQDFGDRQNF. Here the CDR3 DNA reads TGTGCCAGCAGCCAAGACTTCGGGGACCGTCAGAACTTC.

The sample holds one count of this clonotype. This chain joins TRBV5-6 and TRBJ2-6; no clear D gene. The V end was cut by 2 bases, the J end by 2 bases, with 8 bases between. CDR1 is SGHDT, CDR2 YYEEEE, per germline. The length of the CDR3 is 15 residues. CDR3 sequence (DNA): TGTGCCAGCAGCTTCATTTATACTGGGGCCAACGTCCTGACTTTC. Protein: CASSFIYTGANVLTF.

This clonotype has a handful of counts. This chain connects TRBV5-1 to TRBJ2-1; perhaps TRBD1 as D (5 bases). Germline CDR1 reads SGHRS; CDR2 reads YFSETQ. Trimming took off 2 bases at V and 13 bases at J, with 19 bases between the two ends. The CDR3 spans 14 residues. The CDR3: CASSFGAGSGGQFF. The CDR3 nucleotides read TGCGCCAGCAGCTTTGGCGCAGGGTCGGGTGGACAGTTCTTC.

In its sample, this clonotype was seen a few times. This chain links TRBV24-1 with TRBJ2-3, with D perhaps TRBD1 (6 bases). The CDR3 totals 16 residues. Trimming removed 4 bases from V and 6 bases from J, with 19 bases in between. Germline assignment: CDR1 KGHDR and CDR2 SFDVKD. CDR3 nucleotides: TGTGCCACCAGTGACCGGGAAACAGGGATGGGTGATACGCAGTATTTT. It is translated as CATSDRETGMGDTQYF.